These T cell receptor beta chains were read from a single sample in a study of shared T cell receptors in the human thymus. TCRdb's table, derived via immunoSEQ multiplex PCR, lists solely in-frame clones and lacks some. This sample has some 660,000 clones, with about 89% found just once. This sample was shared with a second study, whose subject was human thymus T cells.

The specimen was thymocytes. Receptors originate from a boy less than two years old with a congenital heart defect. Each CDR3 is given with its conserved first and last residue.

CASSPLGLAARGPYEQYF | TRBV18
CATSVSPGTGPNSPLHF | TRBV15
CASSLGLAGGPGYKNIQYF | TRBV5-1
CAWSVGESANQPQHF | TRBV30
CASSVATRADTQYF | TRBV9
CASSLASVGTGDYGYTF | TRBV5-6
CASSRNQSPASDEQYF | TRBV7-3
CASKHGRDQETQYF | TRBV2
CASSLGSAEDTDTQYF | TRBV5-1
CATSRVLRLAQETQYF | TRBV15
CASSFGRGPRGSYNSPLHF | TRBV28
CASSLEGRRNQPQHF | TRBV7-2
CASSDRTSGRDEQFF | TRBV10-2
CSAEAGGAKNIQYF | TRBV29-1